The present entry profiles one T cell receptor (beta chain) with its context. Germline lookup yields CDR1 SGHTA and CDR2 FQGNSA. This CDR3 is 13 amino acids long. Deletions cut 5 bases from V and 3 bases from J, with 10 bases between. These data belong to a study of monozygotic twins with cystic fibrosis. Libraries were prepared by immunoSEQ multiplex PCR; TCRdb keeps only in-frame clonotypes and omits some of them. The sample has about 14,000 clones; nearly 99% are singletons. This sequence originates from a girl aged 2 to 9 with cystic fibrosis. The sample taken for sequencing was blood. The chain employs TRBV7-2 and TRBJ1-2; D remains unclear. Written as DNA, the CDR3 is TGTGCCAGCAGCCCGAACGGGGACTATGGCTACACCTTC. Its protein is CASSPNGDYGYTF.